The next 10 T cell receptor beta chains were all read from a single sample in a study of siplizumab effects on memory and regulatory T cells. The repertoire was sequenced with immunoSEQ multiplex PCR; TCRdb's copy has only in-frame clones and lacks some. The sample comprises 85,000 to 130,000 clones, roughly 94% of which are singletons, and roughly 0.6% rests with the top ten. Sequencing was performed on Tregs sorted from blood. These TCRs come from a human donor in good health.

The table lists this clone with a count of one. The genes are TRBV5-1 and TRBJ2-7; no reliable D call. This CDR3 region has 11 residues. Germline CDR1 reads SGHRS; CDR2 reads YFSETQ. Trimming left V 5 bases short and J 4 bases short, with 7 bases between. CDR3 loop: CASRGGYEQYF. CDR3 sequence (DNA): TGCGCCAGCAGGGGCGGTTACGAGCAGTACTTC.

The rearrangement uses TRBV18 and TRBJ2-7; 7 positions agree with TRBD1. CDR3 length: 15 amino acids. The junction had 12 bases not matched to a gene; V was cut back by 5 bases and J by 5 bases. The germline CDR1 and CDR2 sequences are KGHSH and LQKENI. In nucleotides, the CDR3 is TGTGCCAGCTCATATAGGACAGGTACAACAGACGAGCAGTACTTC. This sequence encodes CASSYRTGTTDEQYF.

J is TRBJ1-5 and V is TRBV30; D unresolved. CDR1 is GTSNPN, CDR2 SVGIG, per germline (reference sequence). Trimming stripped 2 bases from V and 7 bases from J, with 15 bases between. The CDR3 is 14 residues long. The DNA of the CDR3 is TGTGCCTGGAGTCCCAGTGCCGCCGGACAGCCCCAGCATTTT. Encoded protein: CAWSPSAAGQPQHF.

The chain employs TRBV5-1 and TRBJ2-1; D may be TRBD2 (6 bases). The CDR3 sequence is 15 residues long. V lost 4 bases and J 1 base, leaving 12 bases between the germline ends. Germline lookup yields CDR1 SGHRS and CDR2 YFSETQ. As DNA, the CDR3 is TGCGCCAGCAGCCCGCGGGGCATGTCCTACAATGAGCAGTTCTTC. Residues: CASSPRGMSYNEQFF.

V and J are TRBV28 and TRBJ2-1; D is unresolved. The CDR3 totals 16 residues. The germline V gene encodes CDR1 MDHEN and CDR2 SYDVKM. Trimming stripped 2 bases from V and 0 bases from J, with 11 bases between. The chain's CDR3 is CASSLDTRFSYNEQFF. The CDR3 DNA follows: TGTGCCAGCAGTTTAGATACCCGGTTCTCCTACAATGAGCAGTTCTTC.

This clone was detected once. This chain links TRBV7-9 with TRBJ2-4; TRBD1 might be the D (5 bases). Trimming removed 2 bases from V and 3 bases from J, with 14 bases in between. CDR1 SEHNR and CDR2 FQNEAQ come from the germline V gene (reference sequence). The CDR3 consists of 16 residues. In DNA, the CDR3 is TGTGCCAGCAGCTTACTTCAGGGTAGGGGCAAAAACATTCAGTACTTC. Protein sequence: CASSLLQGRGKNIQYF. Drawing the rest from reference TRBV7-9 and TRBJ2-4, the complete variable domain is DTGVSQNPRHKITKRGQNVTFRCDPISEHNRLYWYRQTLGQGPEFLTYFQNEAQLEKSRLLSDRFSAERPKGSFSTLEIQRTEQGDSAMYLCASSLLQGRGKNIQYFGAGTRLSVL.

The chain links TRBV15 to TRBJ2-5; TRBD2 aligns across 12 bases. This CDR3 is built from 16 residues. J was trimmed by 5 bases and V by 0 bases; bases with no gene match: 4. From germline, CDR1 is LNHNV and CDR2 YYDKDF (reference sequence). The CDR3 region is CATSRDLAGGRETQYF. CDR3 nucleotide sequence: TGTGCCACCAGCAGAGATCTAGCGGGAGGGCGGGAGACCCAGTACTTC.

This clone qualifies as medium-sized. V is TRBV4-2 and J is TRBJ2-1; D not resolved. In germline, CDR1 is LGHNA, CDR2 YNFKEQ. The CDR3 length is 14 residues. The V end lost 0 bases, the J end lost 10 bases, and 13 bases lay between the germline ends. The CDR3 bases are TGTGCCAGCAGCCAAGATCGGCTTTCAAGCGAGCAGTTCTTC. This sequence encodes CASSQDRLSSEQFF.

The J gene is TRBJ1-1, the V gene TRBV29-1; perhaps TRBD1 as D (5 bases). The CDR3 totals 14 residues. The V gene lost 2 bases and the J gene lost 10 bases, with 20 bases spanning the gap. Germline CDR1 SQVTM, CDR2 ANQGSEA. CDR3: CSVESEGLGRGAFF. The CDR3 DNA reads as TGCAGCGTTGAATCGGAAGGGCTAGGGAGGGGAGCTTTCTTT.

Only one count was recorded for this clone. CDR3 region: CASSLAQTVANYGYTF. In DNA, the CDR3 is TGTGCCAGCAGCTTAGCCCAGACAGTAGCTAACTATGGCTACACCTTC. V gene TRBV7-9 combines with J gene TRBJ1-2; TRBD1 might be the D (5 bases). This CDR3 is built from 16 residues. The ends were cut back, 0 bases at V and 0 bases at J, with 11 bases in the middle. Germline CDR1 SEHNR, CDR2 FQNEAQ (reference sequence).